A selection of T cell receptor beta chains follows, all from one sample in a study of patients and donors after allogeneic stem cell transplantation. TCRdb recomputed calls from the RT-PCR reads with MiXCR, one row per CDR3 protein. The sample shows 800,000 to 1,000,000 distinct CDR3 sequences, more than 15% of them seen only once. Sample: blood, either unsorted or a sorted T cell fraction (not recorded which). The receptors were gathered from a human donor who was either an allogeneic HSCT recipient or a stem cell or donor lymphocyte infusion donor (not recorded which). It is not recorded whose cells these are; they may come from a transplant donor. Both conserved end residues are part of each CDR3. Each record gives: V gene, J gene, CDR3 protein.

>TRBV5-1|TRBJ2-1
CASSSPGRGDNEQFF
>TRBV6-1|TRBJ2-7
CASIQREPIYEQYF
>TRBV13|TRBJ1-3
CASSLRGRLGGNTIYF
>TRBV5-5|TRBJ2-1
CASSPLSAGPNEQFF
>TRBV24-1|TRBJ1-1
CATMSGKNTEAFF
>TRBV20-1|TRBJ2-5
CSAPAPGLGETQYF
>TRBV12-3/TRBV12-4|TRBJ2-3
CASSLEWGTGYTDTQYF
>TRBV3-1|TRBJ1-6
CASSQRPGQGNSPLHF
>TRBV20-1|TRBJ2-3
CSAETSGKAADTQYF
>TRBV30|TRBJ2-5
CAWSPGKETQYF
>TRBV6-5|TRBJ2-6
CASSSGGAGANVLTF
>TRBV7-9|TRBJ2-1
CASSHLAGGEQFF
>TRBV20-1|TRBJ2-5
CSARPGTGIETQYF
>TRBV11-2|TRBJ2-1
CASSGSTGSYYNEQFF
>TRBV5-1|TRBJ1-4
CASSPGTAFEKLFF
>TRBV9|TRBJ2-3
CASSVYRASTDTQYF
>TRBV20-1|TRBJ2-1
CSATPRVNNEQFF
>TRBV6-1|TRBJ2-3
CASRTLSGGLTDTQYF
>TRBV29-1|TRBJ2-4
CSVEPTKNIQYF
>TRBV4-3|TRBJ1-2
CASSQALTGNYGYTF
>TRBV15|TRBJ2-1
CATSRDGRSSYNEQFF
>TRBV5-1|TRBJ2-3
CASSLGTRELDTQYF
>TRBV4-1|TRBJ2-7
CASSPQLSPGTGTYEQYF
>TRBV7-9|TRBJ2-5
CASSLAPGAGTQYF
>TRBV5-1|TRBJ1-1
CASSWTRRGTEAFF
>TRBV4-3|TRBJ1-1
CASSQDLVRLTEAFF
>TRBV2|TRBJ1-5
CASRDSVNQPQHF
>TRBV20-1|TRBJ1-1
CSARLQEAFF
>TRBV7-9|TRBJ1-1
CASSFNYRGRPEAFF
>TRBV6-5|TRBJ1-1
CASSYSLGGRAEAFF
>TRBV2|TRBJ2-7
CASSEGSDEQYF
>TRBV27|TRBJ2-1
CASSLTVGELGINEQFF
>TRBV3-1|TRBJ2-1
CASSQELGQGTYNGQFF
>TRBV5-1|TRBJ2-6
CASSLDRPGGRSGANVLTF
>TRBV5-1|TRBJ2-7
CASSLAGSNEQYF
>TRBV28|TRBJ2-6
CASRRGGSISSGANVLTF
>TRBV6-2/TRBV6-3|TRBJ2-5
CASTKLRVGETQYF
>TRBV12-3/TRBV12-4|TRBJ1-3
CASSFGRGLGNTIYF
>TRBV20-1|TRBJ2-7
CSARVGRKYDEQYF
>TRBV7-9|TRBJ2-1
CASSLEPEQFF